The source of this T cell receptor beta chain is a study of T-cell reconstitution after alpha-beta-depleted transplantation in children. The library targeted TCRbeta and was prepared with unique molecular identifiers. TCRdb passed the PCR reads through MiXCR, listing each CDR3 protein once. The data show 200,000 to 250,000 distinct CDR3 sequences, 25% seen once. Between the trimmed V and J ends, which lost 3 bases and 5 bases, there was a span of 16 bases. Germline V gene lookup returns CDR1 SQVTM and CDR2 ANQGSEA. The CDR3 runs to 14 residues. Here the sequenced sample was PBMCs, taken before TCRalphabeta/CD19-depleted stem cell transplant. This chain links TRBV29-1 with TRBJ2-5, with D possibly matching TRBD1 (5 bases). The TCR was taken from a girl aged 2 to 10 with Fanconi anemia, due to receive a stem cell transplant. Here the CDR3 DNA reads TGCAGCGTTGAGTGGGGCCTGGGTTGGGAGACCCAGTACTTC. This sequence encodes CSVEWGLGWETQYF.